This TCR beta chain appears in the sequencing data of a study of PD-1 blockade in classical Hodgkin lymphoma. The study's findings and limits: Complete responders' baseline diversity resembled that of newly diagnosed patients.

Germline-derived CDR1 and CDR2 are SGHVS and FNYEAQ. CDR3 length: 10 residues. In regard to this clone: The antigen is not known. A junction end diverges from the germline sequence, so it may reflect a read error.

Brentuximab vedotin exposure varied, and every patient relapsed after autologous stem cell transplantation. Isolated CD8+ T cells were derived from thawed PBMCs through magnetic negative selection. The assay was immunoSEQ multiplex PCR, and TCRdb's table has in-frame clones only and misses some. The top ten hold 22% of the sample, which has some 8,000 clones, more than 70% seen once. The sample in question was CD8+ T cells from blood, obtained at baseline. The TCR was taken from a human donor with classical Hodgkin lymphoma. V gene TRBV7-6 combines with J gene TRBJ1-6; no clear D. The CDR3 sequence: CASSFGVLGF. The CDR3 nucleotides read TGTGCCAGCAGCTTTGGGGTTTTGGGATTT.